This entry lists 13 T cell receptor beta chains sequenced from one sample in a study of T cells in Graves' hyperthyroidism and ophthalmopathy (dated by TCRdb to 2018 to 2020). The library was built by means of multiplex PCR. Reads for this sample came from an Illumina HiSeq 2000. TCR beta CDR3 regions were amplified from RNA transcripts. The TCR CDR3 was subjected to a first round of RT-PCR using the HTBI primer set and the Qiagen OneStep RT-PCR kit. Clones were called with MiXCR by TCRdb after fastp trimmed the public reads at Q25, and only in-frame beta chains were retained. Rows with one shared CDR3 protein collapse into an entry with the most common genes and DNA. The sample table holds 300,000 to 500,000 distinct CDR3 sequences, of which roughly an eighth were seen once. The leading ten clones occupy over 25% of the sample. Sequencing was performed on blood. These receptors all stem from a man in his forties or fifties with Graves' ophthalmopathy.

This clonotype was seen at least ten times. V gene TRBV2 combines with J gene TRBJ1-3; D possibly corresponds to TRBD1 (5 bases). The CDR3 extends over 14 amino acids. Germline-derived CDR1 and CDR2 are SNHLY and FYNNEI. Trimming left V 5 bases short and J 0 bases short, with 8 bases between. CDR3 amino acids: CASSSGNSGNTIYF. In nucleotides, the CDR3 is TGTGCCAGCAGTTCAGGGAACTCTGGAAACACCATATATTTT.

This clonotype came up many times. This chain joins TRBV11-3 and TRBJ2-5; D is unclear. Between the trimmed V and J ends, which lost 5 bases and 5 bases, there was a span of 15 bases. Germline-derived CDR1 and CDR2 are SGHNT and YENEEA. The length of the CDR3 is 14 residues. DNA for the CDR3: TGTGCCAGCAGCCCCTCGTCTGGGAAGGAGACCCAGTACTTC. Its protein product is CASSPSSGKETQYF.

Details on this clonotype: Sequence at one end of the junction differs from germline and may be a read error. This sequence joins TRBV7-3 and TRBJ2-5; TRBD1 or TRBD2 may be the D gene (5 bases each). Germline CDR1 and CDR2: SGHTA and FQGTGA. This CDR3 has 19 residues. DNA for the CDR3: TGTGTCAGCAGCTTAACGTCAGCAACCGGGGCTAGCCAACAAGAGACCCAGTACTTC. It translates to CVSSLTSATGASQQETQYF.

This clonotype was picked up many times. CDR3 loop: CSATRVGQGAYGYTF. In DNA, the CDR3 is TGCAGTGCTACGAGGGTCGGACAGGGGGCATATGGCTACACCTTC. V and J are TRBV20-1 and TRBJ1-2, with 11 bases identical to TRBD1. Per the germline V gene, CDR1 is DFQATT and CDR2 is SNEGSKA (reference sequence). V lost 4 bases, J lost 5 bases, and 9 bases stayed unmatched. The CDR3 spans 15 residues.

A word on this clonotype: Possible read error: a much larger clone is one base away. The rearrangement uses TRBV10-3 and TRBJ1-1; TRBD1 might be the D (5 bases). Germline V gives CDR1 ENHRY, CDR2 SYGVKD. This CDR3 comprises 12 residues. DNA of the CDR3: TGTGCCATCCGTGAGACAGCCACTGAAGCTTTCTTT. As protein: CAIRETATEAFF.

In this sample, this clonotype turned up a few times. The CDR3 spells CASSTQGQINQPQHF. In nucleotides, the CDR3 is TGTGCCAGCAGTACCCAGGGACAGATCAATCAGCCCCAGCATTTT. This chain joins TRBV12-3 or TRBV12-4 and TRBJ1-5; TRBD1 matches at 7 bases. The CDR3 consists of 15 residues. V lost 5 bases and J lost 3; bases outside the gene matches: 7.

The chain employs TRBV11-2 and TRBJ2-5; D is perhaps TRBD2 (5 bases). Per the germline V gene, CDR1 is SGHAT and CDR2 is FQNNGV. The CDR3 runs 13 residues. V was shortened by 7 bases and J by 2 bases, with 11 bases between the two germline ends. The CDR3 sequence: CASKLGNQETQYF. In nucleotides, the CDR3 is TGTGCCAGCAAACTCGGGAATCAAGAGACCCAGTACTTC.

A word on this clonotype: A much larger clone lies one base from this, so it may be a read error. The chain recombines TRBV15 with TRBJ2-7, with D perhaps TRBD1 or TRBD2 (6 bases each). Looked up from germline, CDR1 is LNHNV and CDR2 is YYDKDF (reference sequence). This CDR3 contains 14 residues. V lost 3 bases and J lost 9, with 18 bases in between. CDR3 DNA: TGTGCCACCAGCAGGGACAGAGGAATGGGGGGGCAGTACTTC. It encodes CATSRDRGMGGQYF.

This clonotype was counted ten times or more. The gene calls are TRBV20-1 and TRBJ1-2; D might be TRBD1 (5 bases). The germline gives CDR1 DFQATT, CDR2 SNEGSKA (reference sequence). The ends were cut back, 6 bases at V and 3 bases at J, with 14 bases in the middle. CDR3 length: 13 amino acids. CDR3 loop: CSASRAIDYGYTF. The DNA of the CDR3 is TGCAGTGCCAGCAGGGCGATCGACTATGGCTACACCTTC.

This clonotype was recorded at least ten times. CDR3 nucleotide sequence: TGCAGTGCCGGGGCCAGGGCGGGCGAAAAACTGTTTTTT. Amino acids: CSAGARAGEKLFF. This rearrangement joins TRBV20-1 to TRBJ1-4, with a weak D call TRBD1 (5 bases). Germline V gene lookup returns CDR1 DFQATT and CDR2 SNEGSKA (reference sequence). V was clipped by 6 bases and J by 8 bases, with 16 bases between them. CDR3 length: 13 residues.

J is TRBJ2-5 and V is TRBV5-6; tentatively, D is TRBD2 (5 bases). Germline assignment: CDR1 SGHDT and CDR2 YYEEEE. V was cut by 6 bases and J by 4 bases, with 13 bases left in between. This CDR3 contains 13 residues. The CDR3 protein is CASMLGSGETQYF. The CDR3 region has the DNA TGTGCCAGCATGTTAGGGAGTGGAGAGACCCAGTACTTC.

This clonotype has more than one count but fewer than ten. This chain joins TRBV19 and TRBJ1-2; D not certain. The CDR3 spans 14 residues. V lost 5 bases and J 5 bases, leaving 15 bases between the germline ends. Germline values: CDR1 LNHDA, CDR2 SQIVND (reference sequence). CDR3 sequence (DNA): TGTGCCAGTAGTGACCCGCAGCTATATTATGGCTACACCTTC. The encoded protein is CASSDPQLYYGYTF. Full variable domain (rest looked up from reference TRBV19 and TRBJ1-2): DGGITQSPKYLFRKEGQNVTLSCEQNLNHDAMYWYRQDPGQGLRLIYYSQIVNDFQKGDIAEGYSVSREKKESFPLTVTSAQKNPTAFYLCASSDPQLYYGYTFGSGTRLTVV.

The chain carries TRBV6-1 and TRBJ2-3; either TRBD1 or TRBD2 may fit D (5 bases each). Germline CDR1 MNHNS, CDR2 SASEGT. Deletions cut 6 bases from V and 3 bases from J, with 19 bases between. There are 16 residues in the CDR3. The CDR3 DNA sequence: TGTGCCAGCAGCACCCGGGGCCTAGGAACGACAGATACGCAGTATTTT. Translating it yields CASSTRGLGTTDTQYF.